This T cell receptor beta chain was profiled in a study of blood T cell repertoires in COVID-19. Whole-study context: COVID-19 samples collected from the United States, Italy and Spain covered acute and convalescent phases. The analysed material was cDNA or gDNA that came from T cells, B-cell-depleted T cells, or PBMCs.

Per the authors' pipeline: Amplification from reference gene primers served as the basis for estimated nucleated cell counts. The data were produced by immunoSEQ multiplex PCR, yet TCRdb's version contains in-frame clones alone and is incomplete. V and J calls and clone size are copied from that table; D and trimming were computed from the DNA. The profile shows about 180,000 clones, approximately 81% of them singletons. This clone has just one count. This CDR3 region has 11 residues. The V end lost 6 bases, the J end lost 5 bases, and 7 bases lay between the germline ends. Germline-derived CDR1 and CDR2 are SNHLY and FYNNEI.

The chain carries TRBV2 and TRBJ1-2, with D tentatively TRBD1 (5 bases). The specimen was peripheral blood. The sequence was collected from a man aged 18 to 29 with active or convalescent COVID-19. CDR3 sequence (DNA): TGTGCCAGCAGGGGGGGATATGGCTACACCTTC. Translated: CASRGGYGYTF.